This T cell receptor (beta chain) was sequenced for a study of post-analysis software for immune sequencing data. Study background: As for disease course, relapsing-remitting, secondary progressive and progressive-relapsing multiple sclerosis were all included.

Unique molecular identifiers were present in the TCR beta cDNA libraries. When about 1 to 11 million T cells were used, they gave hundreds of thousands of cDNA molecules. One entry per CDR3 protein results from TCRdb running MiXCR on the PCR reads. The sample shows about 460,000 distinct CDR3 sequences, roughly 46% of them seen only once. In its sample, this clonotype was seen a few times. Its antigen is not known. Study-wide results and caveats: Co-batched samples clustered tightly together by F measure. Controls showed lower frequencies than patients for roughly 5 TRBV segments, and TRBV5-6, TRBV5-1 and TRBV20-1 were among these. Significantly lower normalized Chao1 diversity was seen in multiple sclerosis patients than in controls.

CDR1 DFQATT and CDR2 SNEGSKA come from the germline V gene (reference sequence). Trimming removed 6 bases at V and 7 bases at J, with 12 bases between. The CDR3 has 11 residues. This receptor was taken from a girl between 5 and 17 years old with multiple sclerosis. Specimen: blood. V gene TRBV20-1 combines with J gene TRBJ1-2; D perhaps matches TRBD1 (5 bases). The CDR3 DNA reads as TGCAGTGCGACAGAGGAGGGTGGCTACACCTTC. It translates to CSATEEGGYTF.